This T cell receptor beta chain is from a study of cytomegalovirus exposure and HLA in healthy donors. Concerning this clone itself: Antigen unknown.

Study conclusions and caveats: Later analysis identified about 17,000 TCR beta sequences associated with HLA alleles, using a false discovery rate threshold of 0.05. V- and J-gene trimming in TCR beta was tied to a missense DCLRE1C variant by an analysis performed later.

CDR1 and CDR2 from the germline V gene are MNHEY and SVGAGI. This CDR3 has 16 residues. V was trimmed by 4 bases and J by 0 bases, leaving 15 bases between them. PCR used 60 Vbeta primers and 13 Jbeta primers. Method: immunoSEQ multiplex PCR; TCRdb's copy keeps in-frame clones and lacks some. Counted here are around 150,000 clones, approximately 72% occurring once; the ten biggest clones make up about 1.3%. This clonotype originated in a man younger than 35 in good health and CMV-seronegative. Sequencing input: PBMCs. This rearrangement joins TRBV6-5 to TRBJ1-1; weak D call: TRBD1 (6 bases). The CDR3, as DNA: TGTGCCAGCAGTTCACTTCGGACAGCTATGAACACTGAAGCTTTCTTT. Amino acid sequence: CASSSLRTAMNTEAFF.